What follows is one T cell receptor (beta chain) and its context. Its antigen is currently unknown. The entry originates in a study of shared clonotypes between healthy human individuals. The table came from immunoSEQ multiplex PCR; TCRdb's copy has only in-frame clones and leaves some out. The table has 1.4 million or so clones, less than 99% seen once. Trimming cost V 0 bases and J 4 bases, with 12 bases left between them. Germline V gene data show CDR1 as LGHNA and CDR2 as YNFKEQ. The CDR3 runs to 16 residues. Study-wide points: Shared across a handful of donors were about 4.6% of the naive CD4 clonotypes.

The J gene is TRBJ1-4, the V gene TRBV4-2; perhaps TRBD1 as D (6 bases). Sequencing input: naive CD4+ T cells sorted from blood. Subset reported: CD45RA+ positively selected. This clonotype originated in a man aged 30-40 years in good health. The CDR3 sequence is CASSQEMGRGNEKLFF. CDR3 nucleotides: TGTGCCAGCAGCCAAGAAATGGGCAGGGGTAATGAAAAACTGTTTTTT.